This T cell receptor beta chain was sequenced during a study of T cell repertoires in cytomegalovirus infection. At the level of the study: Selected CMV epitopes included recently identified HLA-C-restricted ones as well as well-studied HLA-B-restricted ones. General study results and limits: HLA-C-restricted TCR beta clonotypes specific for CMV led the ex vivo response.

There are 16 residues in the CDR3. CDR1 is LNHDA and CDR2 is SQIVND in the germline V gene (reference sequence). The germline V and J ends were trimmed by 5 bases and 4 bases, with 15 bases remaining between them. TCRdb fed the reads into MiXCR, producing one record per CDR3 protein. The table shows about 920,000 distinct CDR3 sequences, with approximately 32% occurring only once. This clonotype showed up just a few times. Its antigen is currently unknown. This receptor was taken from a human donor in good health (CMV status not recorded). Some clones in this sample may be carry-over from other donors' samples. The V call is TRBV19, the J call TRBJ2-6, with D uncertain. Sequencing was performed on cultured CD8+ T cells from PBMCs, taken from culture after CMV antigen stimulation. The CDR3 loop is CASSLPVGAGANVLTF. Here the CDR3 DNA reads TGTGCCAGTAGTCTACCCGTAGGAGCCGGGGCCAACGTCCTGACTTTC.